Listed here is a single TCR beta chain. These data originate in a study of blood T cell repertoires in COVID-19. At the level of the study: The United States, Italy and Spain supplied acute and convalescent COVID-19 samples. T cells, B-cell-depleted T cells, or PBMCs provided the cDNA or gDNA that served as material.

In Seattle, patients joined the study during active infection and were tracked longitudinally. V gave up 7 bases and J gave up 6 bases, with 14 bases separating them. The CDR3 length is 13 residues. The V gene's germline CDR1 is MDHEN and CDR2 SYDVKM. In the study's own analysis: Reference gene primer amplification in the assay estimated nucleated cell counts. This table comes from immunoSEQ multiplex PCR, and its TCRdb copy is limited to in-frame clones, with some not included. V and J calls and clone size are as listed in that table; D and trimming were resolved from the DNA. The table records about 480,000 clones, 85% to 90% of them present only once.

The sequence came from a woman in her forties or fifties with COVID-19, enrolled during active disease. The chain is built from TRBV28 and TRBJ2-3; D might be TRBD2 (5 bases). What was sequenced was peripheral blood. CDR3 sequence reads: CASTSDSRDTQYF. In DNA, the CDR3 is TGTGCCAGCACCTCGGACTCCCGGGATACGCAGTATTTT.